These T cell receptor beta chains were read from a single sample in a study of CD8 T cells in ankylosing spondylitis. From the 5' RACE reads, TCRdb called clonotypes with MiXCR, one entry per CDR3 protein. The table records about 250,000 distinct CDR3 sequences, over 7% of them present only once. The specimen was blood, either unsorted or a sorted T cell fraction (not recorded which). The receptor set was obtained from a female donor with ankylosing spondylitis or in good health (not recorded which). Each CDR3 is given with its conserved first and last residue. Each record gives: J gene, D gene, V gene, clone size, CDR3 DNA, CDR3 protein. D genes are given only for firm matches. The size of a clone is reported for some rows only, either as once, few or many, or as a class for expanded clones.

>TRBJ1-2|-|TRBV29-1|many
TGCAGCGTTGAAGGGGGCGCTGTGTATGGCTACACCTTC
CSVEGGAVYGYTF
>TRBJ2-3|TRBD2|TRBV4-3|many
TGCGCCAGCAGCCAAGAGAGTCTAGCGGGAGCAGATACGCAGTATTTT
CASSQESLAGADTQYF
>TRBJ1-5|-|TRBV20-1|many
TGCAGTGCTAGAGATAAGTATTACGGATCTAATCAGCCCCAGCATTTT
CSARDKYYGSNQPQHF
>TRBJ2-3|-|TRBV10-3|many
TGTGCCGCCCAGGGGGGGGGAGTTCTCCCTGCGGATACGCAGTATTTT
CAAQGGGVLPADTQYF
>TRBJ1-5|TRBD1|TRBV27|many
TGTGCCAGCAGTCCGAAGACAGGGGTCCCCTACCAGCCCCAGCATTTT
CASSPKTGVPYQPQHF
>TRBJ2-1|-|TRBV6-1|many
TGTGCCAGCAGTCCAACATACAGGCGCAATGAGCAGTTCTTC
CASSPTYRRNEQFF
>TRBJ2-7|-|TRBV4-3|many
TGCGCCAGCAGCCAAGATGGGGGCGGGTTCTACGAGCAGTACTTC
CASSQDGGGFYEQYF
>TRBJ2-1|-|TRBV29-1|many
TGCAGCGTTGATAGCAGGGGGGATGAGCAGTTCTTC
CSVDSRGDEQFF
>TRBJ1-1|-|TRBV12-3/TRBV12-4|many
TGTGCCAGCAGTATCAGTGGGCTGATGAACACTGAAGCTTTCTTT
CASSISGLMNTEAFF
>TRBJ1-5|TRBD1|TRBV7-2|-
TGTGCCAGCAGCTTCGCGGGACAGGGTCAGCCCCAGCATTTT
CASSFAGQGQPQHF
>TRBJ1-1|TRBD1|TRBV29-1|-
TGCAGCGTTGTCGGGACAGGGAATGAAGCTTTCTTT
CSVVGTGNEAFF
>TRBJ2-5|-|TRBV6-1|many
TGTGCCAGCAGCCTAGGGACGGCCCAAGAGACCCAGTACTTC
CASSLGTAQETQYF
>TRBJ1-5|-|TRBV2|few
TGTGCCAGCTCACGAGGGCAGCCCCAGCATTTT
CASSRGQPQHF
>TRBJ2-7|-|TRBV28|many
TGTGCCAGCAGTTTGGGGGATGTGCAGTACTTC
CASSLGDVQYF
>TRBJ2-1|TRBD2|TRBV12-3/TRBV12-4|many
TGTGCCACCAGGACTAGCTACAATGAGCAGTTCTTC
CATRTSYNEQFF
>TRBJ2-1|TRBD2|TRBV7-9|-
TGTGCCAGCAGCACAGGGGGACTAGCGGGAGTACGGGAGCAGTTCTTC
CASSTGGLAGVREQFF
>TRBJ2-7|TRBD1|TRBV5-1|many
TGCGCCAGCAGCCCCCGCGGGACAGGGGGCTACGAGCAGTACTTC
CASSPRGTGGYEQYF
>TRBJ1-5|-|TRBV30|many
TGTGCCTGGAGTGTAAATCAGCCCCAGCATTTT
CAWSVNQPQHF
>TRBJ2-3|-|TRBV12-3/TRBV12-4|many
TGTGCCAGCCATTCGGATAGCACAGATACGCAGTATTTT
CASHSDSTDTQYF
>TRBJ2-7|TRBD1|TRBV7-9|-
TGTGCCAGCAGCTTAGGTAGTGACAGGGGAGCGGGCGAGCAGTACTTC
CASSLGSDRGAGEQYF
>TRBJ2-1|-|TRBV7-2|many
TGTGCCAGCAGCTTAGTAGGAACGGATGAGCAGTTCTTC
CASSLVGTDEQFF
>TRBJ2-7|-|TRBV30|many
TGTGCCTGGGACAGCAGTGGGTCTCGATACGAGCAGTACTTC
CAWDSSGSRYEQYF
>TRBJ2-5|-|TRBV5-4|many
TGTGCCAGCAGCTTTGGGGGCCCGACGGAGACCCAGTACTTC
CASSFGGPTETQYF
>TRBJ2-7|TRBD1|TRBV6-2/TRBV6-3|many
TGTGCCAGCACCTCAGGACAGGGCGCCTACGAGCAGTACTTC
CASTSGQGAYEQYF
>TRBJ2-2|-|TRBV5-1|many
TGCGCCAGCAGCTTGGCCTTGGGCAGTACGAACACCGGGGAGCTGTTTTTT
CASSLALGSTNTGELFF
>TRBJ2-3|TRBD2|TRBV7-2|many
TGTGCCAGCAGCCTGACTAGCGGGAGGGGCACAGATACGCAGTATTTT
CASSLTSGRGTDTQYF
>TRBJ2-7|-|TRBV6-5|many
TGTGCCAGCAGTTCGAGTAGGATTGGGGAGGATTACGAGCAGTACTTC
CASSSSRIGEDYEQYF
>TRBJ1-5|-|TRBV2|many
TGTGCCAGCAGGGCAGGGGACCAGCCCCAGCATTTT
CASRAGDQPQHF
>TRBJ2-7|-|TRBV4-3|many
TGCGCCAGCAGCCAGGCTCTAGGGGAATACGAGCAGTACTTC
CASSQALGEYEQYF
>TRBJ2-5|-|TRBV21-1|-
TGTGCCAGCAGCAAAGGGGGGATTGGGGGGACCCAGTACTTC
CASSKGGIGGTQYF
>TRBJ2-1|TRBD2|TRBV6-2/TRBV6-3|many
TGTGCCAGCGTTTTTCGGGCCGGGAGGAGCTCCTACAATGAGCAGTTCTTC
CASVFRAGRSSYNEQFF
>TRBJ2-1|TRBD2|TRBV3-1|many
TGTGCCAGCAGCCCCGGGGGCGGGAGGGTCGATGAGCAGTTCTTC
CASSPGGGRVDEQFF
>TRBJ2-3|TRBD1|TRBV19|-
TGTGCCAGTACCCCGGGACAGAGCACAGATACGCAGTATTTT
CASTPGQSTDTQYF
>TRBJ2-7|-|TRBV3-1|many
TGTGCCAGCAGCCAAGAATGGGGGGAGCGGTACTTC
CASSQEWGERYF
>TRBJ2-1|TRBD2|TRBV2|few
TGTGCCAGCAGCCGTCGGGCGGGAGAACCAGAGCAGTTCTTC
CASSRRAGEPEQFF
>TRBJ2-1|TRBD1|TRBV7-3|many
TGTGCCAGCAGCCACGGGACAGGGGTGGATGAGCAGTTCTTC
CASSHGTGVDEQFF
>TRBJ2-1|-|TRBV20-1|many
TGCAGTGCTAGAGATCGGGGGAGGAAGTCCTACAATGAGCAGTTCTTC
CSARDRGRKSYNEQFF
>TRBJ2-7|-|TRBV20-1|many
TGCAGTGCTAGAGGAGCCTCATGGCAGTACTTC
CSARGASWQYF
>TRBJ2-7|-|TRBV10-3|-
TGTGCCATCAGCGAAGTAGGGGGGACCCAGGCGAGGGAGCAGTACTTC
CAISEVGGTQAREQYF
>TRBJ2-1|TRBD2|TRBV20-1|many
TGCAGTGTCGCGCGGACTAGCGGGAGTAATGAGCAGTTCTTC
CSVARTSGSNEQFF
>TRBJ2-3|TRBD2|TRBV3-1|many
TGTGCCAGCAGCCAAGGGGGCGGGAGGACAGATACGCAGTATTTT
CASSQGGGRTDTQYF
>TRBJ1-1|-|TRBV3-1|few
TGTGCCAGCAGCCGTAGCACTGAAGCTTTCTTT
CASSRSTEAFF
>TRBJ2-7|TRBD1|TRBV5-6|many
TGTGCCAGCAGCTGGGGACAGACCTACGAGCAGTACTTC
CASSWGQTYEQYF
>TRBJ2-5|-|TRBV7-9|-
TGTGCCAGCAGCGTAATCATGGGGCTGCTAGAGACCCAGTACTTC
CASSVIMGLLETQYF
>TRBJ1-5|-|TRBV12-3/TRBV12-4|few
TGTGCCAGCAGTTCCGACACCTTGGCCCAGCATTTT
CASSSDTLAQHF
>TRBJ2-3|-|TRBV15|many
TGTGCCACCAGCAGGGGCCCGGGCACAGATACGCAGTATTTT
CATSRGPGTDTQYF
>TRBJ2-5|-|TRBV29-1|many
TGCAGCGCAGGCCTAGCGGTAGGGGGAGAGACCCAGTACTTC
CSAGLAVGGETQYF
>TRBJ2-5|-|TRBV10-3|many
TGTGCCATCCGGCGGTACAGCTCTCAGGAGACCCAGTACTTC
CAIRRYSSQETQYF
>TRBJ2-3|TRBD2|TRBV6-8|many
TGTGCCAGCAAGGCCGGGACTAGCGGATGCACAGATACGCAGTATTTT
CASKAGTSGCTDTQYF
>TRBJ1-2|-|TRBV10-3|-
TGTGCCATCTTTTCTAATGGCTACACCTTC
CAIFSNGYTF
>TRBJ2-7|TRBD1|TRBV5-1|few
TGCGCCAGCAGCCGTGAGGGACAGGGGATCTACGAGCAGTACTTC
CASSREGQGIYEQYF
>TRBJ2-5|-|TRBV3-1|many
TGTGCCAGCAGCCTAGGGTTGGAAGCTGCTCGAGAGACCCAGTACTTC
CASSLGLEAARETQYF
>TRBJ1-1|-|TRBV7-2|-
TGTACCAGCAGCTTGGAAGGGAACACTGAAGCTTTCTTT
CTSSLEGNTEAFF
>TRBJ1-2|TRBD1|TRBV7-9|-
TGTGCCAGCAGCCCCTCCGGGACAGCCCCAGGTGGGGGAGGCTACACCTTC
CASSPSGTAPGGGGYTF